This entry is about one T cell receptor beta chain. Its target is not known. The data derive from a study of cytomegalovirus exposure and HLA in healthy donors. Notes on the study in general: Many donors carried some public TCRs, although rarity characterized most TCR sequences. Testing in vitro showed three CMV-associated chains specific for CMV antigens.

The CDR3 runs 15 residues. Deletions cut 4 bases from V and 2 bases from J, with 15 bases between. Germline CDR1 and CDR2: MNHEY and SMNVEV (reference sequence). Use of 60 Vbeta and 13 Jbeta primers characterized the PCR. Generated by immunoSEQ multiplex PCR, the TCRdb table keeps only in-frame clones and is missing some. The sample lists 110,000 or so clones; around 77% were seen once. This clonotype originated in a woman aged 25 to 39 in good health and CMV-seropositive. The sample taken for sequencing was PBMCs. This chain uses TRBV27 with TRBJ2-7; a weak D match, TRBD1 (8 bases). This chain's CDR3 is CASSSQGAGAYEQYF. The DNA of the CDR3 is TGTGCCAGCAGTTCCCAGGGGGCGGGGGCCTACGAGCAGTACTTC.